These 23 T cell receptor beta chains share one sample of origin, sequenced in a study of cytomegalovirus exposure and HLA in healthy donors. The PCR was carried out with 60 Vbeta primers and 13 Jbeta primers. Here immunoSEQ multiplex PCR was the method, and the copy in TCRdb shows in-frame clones only, minus some. The sample consists of about 160,000 clones, about 72% of them appearing once. Sequences were obtained from PBMCs. Receptors were obtained from a man aged 30 to 39 in good health and CMV-seropositive.

The V gene is TRBV28, the J gene TRBJ1-1; tentative D call: TRBD1 (5 bases). V gave up 4 bases and J gave up 7 bases, with 22 bases separating them. CDR1 MDHEN and CDR2 SYDVKM come from the germline V gene. This CDR3 is 16 amino acids long. CDR3: CASSSPGGDGLGEAFF. The CDR3, as DNA: TGTGCCAGCAGTTCCCCTGGGGGGGATGGCTTGGGTGAAGCTTTCTTT.

This chain connects TRBV7-9 to TRBJ2-3; 10 bases are shared with TRBD2. This CDR3 is built from 16 residues. Per the germline V gene, CDR1 is SEHNR and CDR2 is FQNEAQ (reference sequence). With 5 bases clipped from V and 3 bases from J, the junction kept 8 bases outside the gene matches. Written as DNA, the CDR3 is TGTGCCAGCAGCACATTACTAGCGGGGTTGACAGATACGCAGTATTTT. It yields the protein CASSTLLAGLTDTQYF.

The rearrangement uses TRBV6-4 and TRBJ1-1; 7 bases match TRBD1. Germline CDR1 is MRHNA and CDR2 is SNTAGT. Trimming at V came to 5 bases and at J to 6 bases, leaving 9 bases not matched to a gene. The CDR3 loop spans 14 amino acids. As DNA, the CDR3 is TGTGCCAGCAGTACGCGAGCTACAGGGGCTGAAGCTTTCTTT. Residues: CASSTRATGAEAFF.

This chain uses TRBV2 with TRBJ2-7; perhaps TRBD1 as D (6 bases). Germline V CDR1 and CDR2: SNHLY, FYNNEI. V was pared by 7 bases and J by 6 bases, with 13 bases between. The length of the CDR3 is 12 residues. CDR3 sequence reads: CASKLGAIEQYF. The CDR3, as DNA: TGTGCCAGCAAATTGGGGGCTATCGAGCAGTACTTC.

J is TRBJ2-1 and V is TRBV9; 11 bases map to TRBD1. The trim removed 0 bases at V and 3 bases at J, leaving 5 bases unmatched. The CDR3 runs 17 residues. The V gene's germline CDR1 is SGDLS and CDR2 YYNGEE. CDR3: CASSVAAGTGGYNEQFF. The CDR3 DNA sequence: TGTGCCAGCAGCGTAGCTGCAGGGACAGGGGGCTACAATGAGCAGTTCTTC.

The V and J genes are TRBV11-2 and TRBJ2-7; perhaps TRBD1 as D (5 bases). This CDR3 is 16 amino acids long. Germline V gene data show CDR1 as SGHAT and CDR2 as FQNNGV. V was trimmed by 0 bases and J by 2 bases, leaving 14 bases between them. CDR3 protein: CASSLELSLGAYEQYF. The CDR3 DNA follows: TGTGCCAGCAGCTTAGAACTAAGCCTAGGGGCCTACGAGCAGTACTTC. Together with reference TRBV11-2 and TRBJ2-7, the CDR3 gives the full variable domain: EAGVAQSPRYKIIEKRQSVAFWCNPISGHATLYWYQQILGQGPKLLIQFQNNGVVDDSQLPKDRFSAERLKGVDSTLKIQPAKLEDSAVYLCASSLELSLGAYEQYFGPGTRLTVT.

This chain links TRBV27 with TRBJ1-5; D might be TRBD1 (5 bases). The CDR3 covers 14 residues. Germline CDR1 MNHEY, CDR2 SMNVEV (reference sequence). Deletions cut 2 bases from V and 10 bases from J, with 15 bases between. The CDR3 protein is CASSLNRGGRPQHF. The CDR3 DNA sequence: TGTGCCAGCAGTTTAAACCGGGGGGGTCGACCCCAGCATTTT.

V usage is TRBV30 and J usage is TRBJ2-1; TRBD2 matches 9 bases. Germline CDR1 and CDR2: GTSNPN and SVGIG (reference sequence). After removal of 3 bases from V and 5 bases from J, the junction contained 2 bases not matched to a gene. This CDR3 comprises 13 residues. The CDR3 reads CAWSQREDNEQFF. DNA of the CDR3: TGTGCCTGGAGCCAGCGGGAGGACAATGAGCAGTTCTTC.

The J gene is TRBJ2-7, the V gene TRBV6-1, with D maybe TRBD2 (6 bases). Between the trimmed V and J ends, which lost 4 bases and 5 bases, there was a span of 15 bases. The CDR3 length is 14 residues. CDR1 and CDR2 from the germline V gene are MNHNS and SASEGT. The CDR3 spells CASSVAGRRNEQYF. CDR3 DNA sequence: TGTGCCAGCAGTGTCGCGGGGCGGCGGAACGAGCAGTACTTC.

The chain uses TRBV25-1 and TRBJ2-5; 11 bases match TRBD1. The CDR3 is 16 residues long. The ends lost 5 bases at V and 1 base at J; junction bases unmatched: 6. Germline V CDR1 and CDR2: MGHDK, SYGVNS. In DNA, the CDR3 is TGTGCCAGCAGTCAATCCGGGACAGGGGGCCAAGAGACCCAGTACTTC. It codes for CASSQSGTGGQETQYF.

The chain employs TRBV7-8 and TRBJ2-5; 8 bases map to TRBD2. This CDR3 is built from 15 residues. The junction had 8 bases not matched to a gene; V was cut back by 5 bases and J by 3 bases. The germline CDR1 and CDR2 sequences are SGHVS and FQNEAQ. The CDR3 sequence: CASSLRTSREETQYF. The DNA of the CDR3 is TGTGCCAGCAGCCTAAGGACTAGCCGTGAAGAGACCCAGTACTTC.

The chain links TRBV5-1 to TRBJ2-3, with D hard to call. The CDR3 has 14 amino acids. CDR1 is SGHRS, CDR2 YFSETQ, per germline. The germline V and J ends were trimmed by 0 bases and 6 bases, with 11 bases remaining between them. The DNA for the CDR3 is TGCGCCAGCAGCTTGGCCCAAGACGGGGATACGCAGTATTTT. It is translated as CASSLAQDGDTQYF.

The genes are TRBV10-3 and TRBJ1-2; 12 nucleotides align to TRBD1. Trimming cost V 8 bases and J 6 bases; bases outside gene matches: 4. The V gene's germline CDR1 is ENHRY and CDR2 SYGVKD. The CDR3 is made up of 13 amino acids. CDR3 in amino acids: CAIGTGGTNGYTF. The CDR3 nucleotides are TGTGCCATCGGGACAGGGGGCACGAATGGCTACACCTTC.

This chain uses TRBV7-9 with TRBJ2-5; 8 positions agree with TRBD2. Germline V gene data show CDR1 as SEHNR and CDR2 as FQNEAQ (reference sequence). V trimming: 3 bases; J trimming: 4 bases; junction bases outside the gene matches: 4. The CDR3 is 14 amino acids. The CDR3 region has the DNA TGTGCCAGCAGCTTTGGGGCGGGGGGAGAGACCCAGTACTTC. Its protein product is CASSFGAGGETQYF.

This chain links TRBV6-1 with TRBJ2-3; D is perhaps TRBD2 (5 bases). Germline CDR1 reads MNHNS; CDR2 reads SASEGT. V was pared by 2 bases and J by 5 bases, with 11 bases between. This CDR3 comprises 14 residues. The CDR3 loop reads CASSELRAKDTQYF. The CDR3 nucleotides read TGTGCCAGCAGTGAATTGAGGGCGAAAGATACGCAGTATTTT.

The DNA for the CDR3 is TGTGCCAGCAGTCAGGGGGCCGCGGTTGATGGCTACACCTTC. This sequence encodes CASSQGAAVDGYTF. The rearrangement joins TRBV2 to TRBJ1-2; 8 bases are a match to TRBD1. V gave up 5 bases and J gave up 6 bases; unmatched junction bases: 8. The CDR3 runs 14 residues. CDR1 is SNHLY, CDR2 FYNNEI, per germline. The full variable domain, its missing parts supplied by reference TRBV2 and TRBJ1-2, is EPEVTQTPSHQVTQMGQEVILRCVPISNHLYFYWYRQILGQKVEFLVSFYNNEISEKSEIFDDQFSVERPDGSNFTLKIRSTKLEDSAMYFCASSQGAAVDGYTFGSGTRLTVV.

The J gene is TRBJ1-4, the V gene TRBV7-9; no reliable D call. CDR1 is SEHNR, CDR2 FQNEAQ, per germline (reference sequence). The CDR3 runs 16 residues. Trimming shortened V by 2 bases and J by 7 bases, and 17 bases separated the two germline ends. The CDR3 coding sequence is TGTGCCAGCAGCTTAATGGAGGACCTCGGATTTGAAAAACTGTTTTTT. It specifies CASSLMEDLGFEKLFF. Full variable domain (missing parts from reference TRBV7-9 and TRBJ1-4): DTGVSQNPRHKITKRGQNVTFRCDPISEHNRLYWYRQTLGQGPEFLTYFQNEAQLEKSRLLSDRFSAERPKGSFSTLEIQRTEQGDSAMYLCASSLMEDLGFEKLFFGSGTQLSVL.

The gene calls are TRBV2 and TRBJ1-5, with D tentatively TRBD1 (6 bases). This CDR3 has 14 residues. V dropped 8 bases and J dropped 0 bases, with 11 bases sitting between them. Germline V gene lookup returns CDR1 SNHLY and CDR2 FYNNEI. In DNA form, the CDR3 reads TGTGCCAGCGGGGACATTCATAGCAATCAGCCCCAGCATTTT. It encodes CASGDIHSNQPQHF.

This rearrangement joins TRBV6-5 to TRBJ2-7; 9 bases map to TRBD1. CDR1 and CDR2 (germline): MNHEY, SVGAGI. Trimming cost V 2 bases and J 7 bases; bases outside gene matches: 9. CDR3 length: 15 residues. CDR3 in DNA: TGTGCCAGCAGTTACGAACAGGGGGCGTCTGAAGAGCAGTACTTC. It codes for CASSYEQGASEEQYF.

The J gene is TRBJ2-7, the V gene TRBV25-1, with 8 positions matching TRBD1. The trim removed 5 bases at V and 4 bases at J, leaving 4 bases unmatched. Germline CDR1 reads MGHDK; CDR2 reads SYGVNS. The CDR3 consists of 13 residues. The CDR3 sequence: CASSSRDRYEQYF. For the CDR3, the DNA is TGTGCCAGCAGTTCCAGGGACAGGTACGAGCAGTACTTC.

This sequence joins TRBV30 and TRBJ2-7; TRBD1 might be the D (5 bases). The CDR3 is made up of 13 amino acids. The V and J ends lost 4 bases and 1 base respectively, with 11 bases between them. Germline V gives CDR1 GTSNPN, CDR2 SVGIG (reference sequence). CDR3 region: CAWTDKGSYEQYF. CDR3 bases: TGTGCCTGGACGGACAAGGGATCCTACGAGCAGTACTTC.

The chain is built from TRBV28 and TRBJ1-5; 8 bases match TRBD1. This CDR3 has 14 amino acids. Trimming cost V 7 bases and J 0 bases; bases outside gene matches: 2. Per the germline V gene, CDR1 is MDHEN and CDR2 is SYDVKM. CDR3 DNA sequence: TGTGCCAGCAAGGACAGGGCTAGCAATCAGCCCCAGCATTTT. Translating gives CASKDRASNQPQHF.

The V and J genes are TRBV29-1 and TRBJ1-1; 7 bases align to TRBD1. Trimming took 6 bases from V and 1 from J; bases not matched to a gene: 8. Germline V CDR1 and CDR2: SQVTM, ANQGSEA. This CDR3 contains 14 residues. This CDR3 is CSVLGQAGNTEAFF. CDR3 in DNA: TGCAGCGTACTAGGACAGGCGGGGAACACTGAAGCTTTCTTT.